The clone carrying this T cell receptor beta chain was seen a handful of times. The antigen is unknown. Individual cDNA molecules had unique molecular identifiers attached to them by the library. TCRdb re-derived calls from the RACE reads in MiXCR, one entry per CDR3 protein. The sample includes about 60,000 distinct CDR3 sequences, about 11% of them seen just once. Germline CDR1 SQVTM, CDR2 ANQGSEA. Trimming left V 7 bases short and J 6 bases short, with 13 bases between. The CDR3 consists of 12 residues. These data come from a study of human T cells and chemical hapten exposure. For the study at large: Weekly scalp doses of diphenylcyclopropenone were given to patients during the approximately 25-week study. Alopecia areata, totalis or universalis affected patients who were mostly female. Findings and limits, study-wide: It was expanded TCRs that formed significantly more large CDR3 similarity clusters than controls did.

The time point was: pre-sensitization, week 0. Treatment here: therapeutic diphenylcyclopropenone sensitization with weekly scalp DPC. The V call is TRBV29-1, the J call TRBJ2-1, with D possibly being TRBD2 (6 bases). The sequence was obtained from a woman aged 40 to 50 with alopecia areata. Some clones in this sample may be carry-over from other donors' samples. Sequencing was performed on whole blood, taken in connection with sensitization to the hapten diphenylcyclopropenone (DPC). CDR3 loop: CSGILAANEQFF. The CDR3 region has the DNA TGCAGCGGTATACTAGCTGCCAATGAGCAGTTCTTC.